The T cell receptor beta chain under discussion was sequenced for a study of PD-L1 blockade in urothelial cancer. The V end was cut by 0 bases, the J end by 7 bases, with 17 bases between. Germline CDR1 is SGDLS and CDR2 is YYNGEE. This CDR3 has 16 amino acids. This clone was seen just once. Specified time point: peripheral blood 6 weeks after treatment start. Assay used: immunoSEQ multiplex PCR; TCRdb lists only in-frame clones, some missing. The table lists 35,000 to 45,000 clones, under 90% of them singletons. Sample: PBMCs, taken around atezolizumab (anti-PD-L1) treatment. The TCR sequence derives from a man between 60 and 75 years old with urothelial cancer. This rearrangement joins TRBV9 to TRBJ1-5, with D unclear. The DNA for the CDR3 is TGTGCCAGCAGCGTAGTGGCAGGTACCTTTTCCCAGCCCCAGCATTTT. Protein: CASSVVAGTFSQPQHF. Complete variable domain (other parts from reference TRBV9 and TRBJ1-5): DSGVTQTPKHLITATGQRVTLRCSPRSGDLSVYWYQQSLDQGLQFLIQYYNGEERAKGNILERFSAQQFPDLHSELNLSSLELGDSALYFCASSVVAGTFSQPQHFGDGTRLSIL.